These 25 T cell receptor beta chains came from one sample sequenced in a study of T cells expressing NK-cell markers. TCRdb re-called the 5' RACE reads and shows each CDR3 protein once, DNA omitted. Its clone listing holds some 450,000 distinct CDR3 sequences. Specimen: blood T cells: a sorted CD56 or NKG2C T cell subset, CD4+ or CD8+ T cells, or bulk PBMC T cells (not recorded which). The origin of the receptors is a woman aged 18 to 69 in good health.

The CDR3 loop is CSVDTRAGGSYNEQFF. The chain couples TRBV29-1 to TRBJ2-1; absent DNA, TCRdb's TRBD1 call cannot be checked. The CDR3 is made up of 16 amino acids. The germline V gene has CDR1 SQVTM and CDR2 ANQGSEA.

This chain joins TRBV20-1 and TRBJ2-3; TCRdb returns TRBD2, unconfirmable since there is no DNA. Germline V gives CDR1 DFQATT, CDR2 SNEGSKA (reference sequence). The length of the CDR3 is 16 residues. The CDR3 loop reads CSASRTSGRGADTQYF.

V and J are TRBV24-1 and TRBJ2-1; the D call from TCRdb, TRBD2, cannot be confirmed without DNA. The CDR3 has 18 amino acids. Germline-derived CDR1 and CDR2 are KGHDR and SFDVKD. CDR3: CATTPGTSGGCSYNEQFF.

The V and J genes are TRBV3-1 and TRBJ2-7; without DNA, the TCRdb call of TRBD1 cannot be checked. This CDR3 is built from 15 residues. CDR1 is LGHDT and CDR2 is YNNKEL in the germline V gene (reference sequence). The CDR3 spells CASSGAWDSPYEQYF.

This chain uses TRBV29-1 with TRBJ2-3; checking the TCRdb D call of TRBD2 is not possible without DNA. The CDR3 has 14 amino acids. Germline V gene sequence: CDR1 SQVTM, CDR2 ANQGSEA. The CDR3 region is CSVDEGGPPDTQYF.

V gene TRBV27 combines with J gene TRBJ1-1; TCRdb outputs TRBD1, but without DNA this stays unchecked. Germline CDR1 and CDR2: MNHEY and SMNVEV (reference sequence). The CDR3 sequence is 15 residues long. CDR3: CASSFRVGVNTEAFF.

The rearrangement links TRBV12-3 or TRBV12-4 to TRBJ2-3; TCRdb's assignment of TRBD2 cannot be checked, as there is no DNA. This CDR3 is 16 amino acids long. The CDR3 here is CASSFLSSGGTDTQYF.

The V call is TRBV7-2, the J call TRBJ1-2. The length of the CDR3 is 14 residues. CDR1 SGHTA and CDR2 FQGNSA come from the germline V gene. CDR3: CASSLASVNYGYTF.

The J gene is TRBJ2-7, the V gene TRBV28; the D call from TCRdb, TRBD1, cannot be confirmed without DNA. The CDR3 loop spans 15 amino acids. The germline CDR1 and CDR2 sequences are MDHEN and SYDVKM. CDR3 residues: CASSLAYLTGNEQYF.

The chain couples TRBV12-5 to TRBJ1-1; TCRdb calls TRBD1, which cannot be checked without DNA. The CDR3 consists of 13 residues. Per germline, CDR1 LGHNT and CDR2 FRNRAP. The CDR3 sequence: CASGLWGYTEAFF.

The chain couples TRBV4-2 to TRBJ1-6; the TRBD1 assignment by TCRdb is unverifiable without DNA. The CDR3 is 13 residues long. Germline V lookup: CDR1 LGHNA, CDR2 YNFKEQ. The chain's CDR3 is CASSQEQDSPLHF.

The chain joins TRBV20-1 to TRBJ2-1. The germline V gene has CDR1 DFQATT and CDR2 SNEGSKA (reference sequence). The CDR3 sequence is 15 residues long. CDR3 residues: CSARDYSEPYNEQFF.

The chain carries TRBV19 and TRBJ2-1; without DNA, the TCRdb call of TRBD1 cannot be checked. Germline CDR1 LNHDA, CDR2 SQIVND (reference sequence). There are 13 residues in the CDR3. This chain's CDR3 is CASQGANYNEQFF.

This chain joins TRBV20-1 and TRBJ2-6; no DNA is available, so the TRBD1 call from TCRdb remains unchecked. The CDR3 is made up of 16 amino acids. Germline V gives CDR1 DFQATT, CDR2 SNEGSKA (reference sequence). CDR3 region: CSAPVRGRAGANVLTF.

The V call is TRBV7-3, the J call TRBJ2-1; TCRdb proposes TRBD1, but this gene call is untestable without DNA. The CDR3 spans 14 residues. The V gene's germline CDR1 is SGHTA and CDR2 FQGTGA. This CDR3 reads CASSPGQRANEQFF.

This sequence joins TRBV7-3 and TRBJ2-3; absent DNA, TCRdb's TRBD2 call cannot be checked. The CDR3 consists of 17 residues. In germline, CDR1 is SGHTA, CDR2 FQGTGA. This CDR3 reads CASSSSLADTFTDTQYF. The full variable domain, completed using reference TRBV7-3 and TRBJ2-3, is GAGVSQTPSNKVTEKGKYVELRCDPISGHTALYWYRQSLGQGPEFLIYFQGTGAADDSGLPNDRFFAVRPEGSVSTLKIQRTERGDSAVYLCASSSSLADTFTDTQYFGPGTRLTVL.

This chain links TRBV7-2 with TRBJ1-2; TCRdb indicates TRBD1, and absent DNA this call remains unverified. CDR1 and CDR2 (germline): SGHTA, FQGNSA. The CDR3 is 14 amino acids. CDR3 protein: CASSWDRGLYGYTF.

The chain uses TRBV12-3 or TRBV12-4 and TRBJ2-5; the D call from TCRdb, TRBD1, cannot be confirmed without DNA. This CDR3 has 13 residues. The CDR3 sequence is CASSYRGHETQYF.

The V call is TRBV7-8, the J call TRBJ1-2; no DNA is available, so the TRBD1 call from TCRdb remains unchecked. In germline, CDR1 is SGHVS, CDR2 FQNEAQ. The CDR3 runs to 14 residues. The CDR3 reads CASSSRTAGDGYTF.

The rearrangement uses TRBV10-3 and TRBJ2-3; the D call from TCRdb, TRBD2, cannot be confirmed without DNA. The length of the CDR3 is 15 residues. Germline CDR1 reads ENHRY; CDR2 reads SYGVKD. The CDR3 spells CAISETSGGLDTQYF.

The J gene is TRBJ2-2, the V gene TRBV5-1. Germline V lookup: CDR1 SGHRS, CDR2 YFSETQ. This CDR3 is built from 13 residues. CDR3 sequence: CASSTGNTGELFF.

The gene calls are TRBV7-2 and TRBJ2-7. The CDR3 is 15 residues long. From germline, CDR1 is SGHTA and CDR2 FQGNSA. The CDR3 here is CASSSTRTSSYEQYF.

CDR3 region: CASSWTGDTQYF. The chain employs TRBV7-9 and TRBJ2-3; the D gene TCRdb calls, TRBD1, cannot be checked with no DNA. The CDR3 has 12 amino acids. The germline V gene has CDR1 SEHNR and CDR2 FQNEAQ (reference sequence).

This chain links TRBV12-3 or TRBV12-4 with TRBJ1-5. The CDR3 runs 15 residues. The CDR3 reads CASSLQLDSNQPQHF.

The rearrangement uses TRBV7-2 and TRBJ2-7; the D call from TCRdb, TRBD1, cannot be confirmed without DNA. CDR1 and CDR2 (germline): SGHTA, FQGNSA. This CDR3 region has 14 residues. The CDR3 region is CASSSHSNGAEQYF.